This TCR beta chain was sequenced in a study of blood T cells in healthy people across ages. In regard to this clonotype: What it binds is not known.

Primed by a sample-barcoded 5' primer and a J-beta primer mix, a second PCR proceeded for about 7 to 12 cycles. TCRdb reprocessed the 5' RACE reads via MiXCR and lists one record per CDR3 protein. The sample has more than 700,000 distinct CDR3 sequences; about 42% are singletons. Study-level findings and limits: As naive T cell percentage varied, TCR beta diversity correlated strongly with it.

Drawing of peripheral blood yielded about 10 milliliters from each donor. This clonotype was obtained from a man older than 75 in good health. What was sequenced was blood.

The DNA of the CDR3 is TGCAGCGTCAAGACAGGGCTAATAAACACCATATATTTT. Translation gives CSVKTGLINTIYF. The chain recombines TRBV29-1 with TRBJ1-3, with TRBD1 matching over 7 bases. CDR3 size: 13 residues. CDR1 and CDR2 (germline): SQVTM, ANQGSEA. Trimming took 6 bases from V and 6 from J; bases not matched to a gene: 8.